One sample yielded the 12 T cell receptor beta chains listed below, sequenced in a study of T cells in Graves' hyperthyroidism and ophthalmopathy. Using RNA transcripts as the source, TCR beta CDR3 regions were amplified. TCR CDR3 regions were first amplified by RT-PCR with HTBI primers. Each CDR3 protein gets one entry after TCRdb re-called the multiplex PCR reads with MiXCR. The repertoire holds fewer than 600,000 distinct CDR3 sequences, 14% seen once, with roughly 17% in the top ten. Sequenced input: blood. The source of these receptors is a woman under 30 with Graves' hyperthyroidism.

This clonotype was detected ten times or more. This chain connects TRBV2 to TRBJ2-1; 10 bases are shared with TRBD2. V gave up 2 bases and J gave up 9 bases; unmatched junction bases: 4. The CDR3 runs to 14 residues. Looked up from germline, CDR1 is SNHLY and CDR2 is FYNNEI. The CDR3 nucleotides are TGTGCCAGCAGTGAAAGCGGGAGGGGGCTTGAGCAGTTCTTC. It encodes CASSESGRGLEQFF.

As to this clonotype: Since a much larger clone is just one base distant, this may be a read error. The V and J genes are TRBV5-1 and TRBJ2-1; D is perhaps TRBD1 (5 bases). This CDR3 is built from 13 residues. Germline CDR1 reads SGHRS; CDR2 reads YFSETQ. For the CDR3, the DNA is TGCGCCAGCAGCTCCCTGGGGCAGACCAAGCAGTCCTTC. Amino acid sequence: CASSSLGQTKQSF.

In its sample, this clonotype was seen many times. The gene calls are TRBV13 and TRBJ2-5, with a tentative D call TRBD1 (6 bases). Trimming took 7 bases from V and 5 from J, leaving 17 bases between them. Germline loops: CDR1 PRHDT, CDR2 FYEKMQ (reference sequence). The CDR3 is 14 amino acids. For the CDR3, the DNA is TGTGCCAGCACCCACGCTGGCAGGGGTGAGACCCAGTACTTC. Protein: CASTHAGRGETQYF.

In this sample, this clonotype turned up a few times. This could be a read error, since a much larger clone is one nucleotide away. This chain connects TRBV3-1 to TRBJ2-3, with D maybe TRBD1 (5 bases). This CDR3 is built from 13 residues. Germline V gene lookup returns CDR1 LGHDT and CDR2 YNNKEL (reference sequence). For the CDR3, the DNA is TGTGCCAGCAGCTTCCTACTGACAGATATGCAGTATTTT. This encodes CASSFLLTDMQYF.

The chain is built from TRBV29-1 and TRBJ2-3; D is unclear. Trimming took 8 bases from V and 0 from J, leaving 9 bases between them. This CDR3 is built from 12 residues. Per the germline V gene, CDR1 is SQVTM and CDR2 is ANQGSEA. CDR3 sequence: CSHSPSTDTQYF. The CDR3 coding sequence is TGCAGCCATAGCCCTAGCACAGATACGCAGTATTTT.

The table lists this clonotype with many counts. The rearrangement joins TRBV11-2 to TRBJ2-7; possibly TRBD2 for D (6 bases). The germline CDR1 and CDR2 sequences are SGHAT and FQNNGV. Trimming stripped 5 bases from V and 4 bases from J, with 18 bases between. The CDR3 sequence is 15 residues long. In DNA form, the CDR3 reads TGTGCCAGCAGCGGTTGGAGGGAGCTCGCGTACGAGCAGTACGTC. This gives the protein CASSGWRELAYEQYV.

This clonotype was found many times. The J gene is TRBJ1-5, the V gene TRBV6-1, with a tentative D call TRBD1 (6 bases). Germline V gives CDR1 MNHNS, CDR2 SASEGT. Trimming stripped 10 bases from V and 6 bases from J, with 34 bases between. CDR3 length: 19 residues. CDR3: CATTPGRGGMMLQGQPQHF. The CDR3, as DNA: TGTGCCACAACACCCGGCCGTGGAGGGATGATGTTACAGGGTCAGCCCCAGCATTTT.

In this sample, this clonotype turned up many times. This rearrangement joins TRBV5-1 to TRBJ2-1, with 8 bases matching TRBD2. After removal of 0 bases from V and 7 bases from J, the junction contained 6 bases not matched to a gene. This CDR3 spans 15 amino acids. Germline V gene data show CDR1 as SGHRS and CDR2 as YFSETQ. CDR3 bases: TGCGCCAGCAGCTTGGGAGCGGGAGAGGGAAATGAGCAGTTCTTC. Translated, it gives CASSLGAGEGNEQFF.

Only a few counts were recorded for this clonotype. The chain recombines TRBV30 with TRBJ1-2; 8 bases match TRBD1. This CDR3 spans 14 amino acids. V dropped 0 bases and J dropped 4; count of bases not matched to a gene: 4. Per germline, CDR1 GTSNPN and CDR2 SVGIG (reference sequence). The CDR3 sequence is CAWSVEGQVYGYTF. The CDR3 bases are TGTGCCTGGAGTGTGGAGGGACAGGTCTATGGCTACACCTTC.

This clonotype was seen repeatedly, ten times or more. The CDR3 region is CASRVEGRETQYF. CDR3 nucleotide sequence: TGTGCCAGCAGGGTCGAAGGGCGAGAGACCCAGTACTTC. The chain combines TRBV6-1 with TRBJ2-5; D call uncertain. CDR1 and CDR2 from the germline V gene are MNHNS and SASEGT. The CDR3 spans 13 residues. Trimming pared 6 bases from V and 4 bases from J, leaving 12 bases between.

The table lists this clonotype with many counts. This chain uses TRBV19 with TRBJ1-6; D unresolved. Germline CDR1 and CDR2: LNHDA and SQIVND (reference sequence). The V end was cut by 8 bases, the J end by 10 bases, with 12 bases between. This CDR3 has 12 residues. CDR3 coding DNA: TGTGCCAGTTGTGCTGGGAACTCACCCCTCCACTTT. This gives the protein CASCAGNSPLHF. Full variable domain (outside the CDR3, taken from reference TRBV19 and TRBJ1-6): DGGITQSPKYLFRKEGQNVTLSCEQNLNHDAMYWYRQDPGQGLRLIYYSQIVNDFQKGDIAEGYSVSREKKESFPLTVTSAQKNPTAFYLCASCAGNSPLHFGNGTRLTVT.

This clonotype has only a few counts. The genes are TRBV20-1 and TRBJ2-7; 7 positions match TRBD1. V was clipped by 6 bases and J by 0 bases; unmatched bases: 8. The CDR3 sequence is 14 residues long. Germline CDR1 and CDR2: DFQATT and SNEGSKA (reference sequence). In DNA form, the CDR3 reads TGCAGTGCCCTCGACAGGGACAGCTCCTACGAGCAGTACGTC. Its translation is CSALDRDSSYEQYV.